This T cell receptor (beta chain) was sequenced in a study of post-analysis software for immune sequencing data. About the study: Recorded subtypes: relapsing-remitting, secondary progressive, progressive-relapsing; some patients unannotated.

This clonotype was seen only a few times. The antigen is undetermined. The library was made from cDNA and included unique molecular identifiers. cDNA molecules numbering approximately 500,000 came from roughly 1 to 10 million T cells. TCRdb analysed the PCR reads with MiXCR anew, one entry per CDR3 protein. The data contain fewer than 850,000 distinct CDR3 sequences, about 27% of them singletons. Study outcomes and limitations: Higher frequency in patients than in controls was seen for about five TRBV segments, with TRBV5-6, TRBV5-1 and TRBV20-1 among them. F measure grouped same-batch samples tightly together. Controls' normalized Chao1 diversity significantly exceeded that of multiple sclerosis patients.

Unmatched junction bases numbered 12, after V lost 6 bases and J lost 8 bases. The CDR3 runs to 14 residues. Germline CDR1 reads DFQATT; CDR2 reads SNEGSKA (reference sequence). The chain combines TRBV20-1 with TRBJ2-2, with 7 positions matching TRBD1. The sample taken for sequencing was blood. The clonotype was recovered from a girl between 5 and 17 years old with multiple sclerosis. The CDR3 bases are TGCAGTGCCCTAGACAGGGTGGCATCGGGGGAGCTGTTTTTT. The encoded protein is CSALDRVASGELFF.